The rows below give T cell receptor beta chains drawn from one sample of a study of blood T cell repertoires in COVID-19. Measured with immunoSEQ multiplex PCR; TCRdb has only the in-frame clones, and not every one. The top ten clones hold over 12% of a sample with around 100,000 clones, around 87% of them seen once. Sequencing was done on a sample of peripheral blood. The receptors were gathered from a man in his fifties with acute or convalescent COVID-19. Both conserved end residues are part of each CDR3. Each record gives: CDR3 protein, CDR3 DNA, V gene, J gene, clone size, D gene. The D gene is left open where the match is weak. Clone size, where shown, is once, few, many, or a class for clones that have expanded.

cdr3_aa: CASSGSSRGTEAFF; cdr3_nt: TGTGCCAGCAGTGGGAGCAGCCGAGGGACTGAAGCTTTCTTT; v_call: TRBV25-1; j_call: TRBJ1-1; clone_size: once; d_call: -
cdr3_aa: CASSLELVAETQYF; cdr3_nt: TGTGCCAGCAGCTTAGAACTAGTCGCGGAGACCCAGTACTTC; v_call: TRBV7-2; j_call: TRBJ2-5; clone_size: -; d_call: -
cdr3_aa: CASRLTDNQPQHF; cdr3_nt: TGTGCCAGCAGGCTGACAGACAATCAGCCCCAGCATTTT; v_call: TRBV6-6; j_call: TRBJ1-5; clone_size: -; d_call: -
cdr3_aa: CASTVGQTANYGYTF; cdr3_nt: TGTGCCAGCACGGTCGGACAGACCGCTAACTATGGCTACACCTTC; v_call: TRBV7-8; j_call: TRBJ1-2; clone_size: -; d_call: -
cdr3_aa: CASSPRGTANEKLFF; cdr3_nt: TGTGCCAGCAGTCCCCGAGGGACAGCTAATGAAAAACTGTTTTTT; v_call: TRBV27; j_call: TRBJ1-4; clone_size: -; d_call: TRBD1
cdr3_aa: CASSLVGGTADTQYF; cdr3_nt: TGCGCCAGCAGCTTGGTGGGCGGGACTGCAGATACGCAGTATTTT; v_call: TRBV5-1; j_call: TRBJ2-3; clone_size: -; d_call: -
cdr3_aa: CAISEGPGPGGYTF; cdr3_nt: TGTGCCATCAGTGAAGGTCCAGGGCCTGGTGGCTACACCTTC; v_call: TRBV10-3; j_call: TRBJ1-2; clone_size: -; d_call: -
cdr3_aa: CASSLRLHGDSNQPQHF; cdr3_nt: TGTGCCAGCAGTCTCCGATTACACGGAGATAGCAATCAGCCCCAGCATTTT; v_call: TRBV28; j_call: TRBJ1-5; clone_size: -; d_call: -
cdr3_aa: CASVEVNNEQFF; cdr3_nt: TGTGCTAGTGTTGAGGTAAACAATGAGCAGTTCTTC; v_call: TRBV12-5; j_call: TRBJ2-1; clone_size: -; d_call: -
cdr3_aa: CASSEESGSYEQFF; cdr3_nt: TGTGCCAGCAGTGAAGAAAGCGGGAGCTATGAGCAGTTCTTC; v_call: TRBV6-4; j_call: TRBJ2-1; clone_size: -; d_call: TRBD2
cdr3_aa: CASSLTPGYGYTF; cdr3_nt: TGTGCCAGCAGCCTTACCCCGGGCTATGGCTACACCTTC; v_call: TRBV6-5; j_call: TRBJ1-2; clone_size: -; d_call: -
cdr3_aa: CASEAGGLDYGYTF; cdr3_nt: TGTGCCAGCGAGGCAGGGGGTCTGGACTATGGCTACACCTTC; v_call: TRBV6-5; j_call: TRBJ1-2; clone_size: few; d_call: TRBD1
cdr3_aa: CASSWGQGVYNEQFF; cdr3_nt: TGTGCCAGCAGCTGGGGACAGGGGGTTTACAATGAGCAGTTCTTC; v_call: TRBV7-9; j_call: TRBJ2-1; clone_size: few; d_call: TRBD1
cdr3_aa: CASRSPGTGFHEQFF; cdr3_nt: TGTGCCAGCAGGTCCCCCGGGACAGGATTCCATGAGCAGTTCTTC; v_call: TRBV6-6; j_call: TRBJ2-1; clone_size: -; d_call: TRBD1
cdr3_aa: CASSRLAGLTDTQYF; cdr3_nt: TGTGCCAGTAGCCGACTAGCGGGACTCACAGATACGCAGTATTTT; v_call: TRBV19; j_call: TRBJ2-3; clone_size: -; d_call: TRBD2
cdr3_aa: CASSERNRITDTQYF; cdr3_nt: TGTGCCAGCAGTGAAAGAAACAGAATAACAGATACGCAGTATTTT; v_call: TRBV25-1; j_call: TRBJ2-3; clone_size: -; d_call: -
cdr3_aa: CASSSDYYEQYF; cdr3_nt: TGTGCCAGCAGCTCCGACTACTACGAGCAGTACTTC; v_call: TRBV5-6; j_call: TRBJ2-7; clone_size: -; d_call: -
cdr3_aa: CASRSRLAGGLYNEQFF; cdr3_nt: TGTGCCAGCAGGAGTCGACTAGCGGGAGGCCTTTACAATGAGCAGTTCTTC; v_call: TRBV7-8; j_call: TRBJ2-1; clone_size: -; d_call: TRBD2
cdr3_aa: CASTASGNSYNEQFF; cdr3_nt: TGTGCCAGTACCGCTAGCGGAAACTCCTACAATGAGCAGTTCTTC; v_call: TRBV19; j_call: TRBJ2-1; clone_size: -; d_call: TRBD2
cdr3_aa: CASSENGGAGTIYF; cdr3_nt: TGTGCCAGCAGTGAAAATGGAGGGGCAGGCACCATATATTTT; v_call: TRBV6-1; j_call: TRBJ1-3; clone_size: -; d_call: -